These 8 T cell receptor beta chains originate from one sample sequenced in a study of yellow fever vaccine responses in identical twins. TCRdb processed the RT-PCR reads anew with MiXCR; each CDR3 protein has one entry. The table has approximately 2,300 distinct CDR3 sequences, 8.7% seen once. Sample: T cells from blood (PBMCs), unsorted or a sorted subset (not recorded which), taken 2 to 3 years after vaccination. The receptors stem from a woman aged 18 to 35 who received the yellow fever vaccine.

This clonotype was observed a few times. The chain uses TRBV6-4 and TRBJ2-1; a weak D match, TRBD2 (5 bases). Trimming left V 6 bases short and J 7 bases short, with 16 bases between. This CDR3 is built from 14 residues. Germline assignment: CDR1 MRHNA and CDR2 SNTAGT. CDR3 sequence: CASRDLLRENEQFF. The CDR3 coding sequence is TGTGCCAGCAGGGACCTCTTGAGGGAGAATGAGCAGTTCTTC.

This clonotype is termed medium-sized. This rearrangement joins TRBV18 to TRBJ1-5; D is ambiguous. V lost 3 bases to trimming and J lost 5 bases, with 11 bases between them. CDR1 is KGHSH, CDR2 LQKENI, per germline. The CDR3 contains 14 residues. The CDR3 DNA reads TGTGCCAGCTCACCTTCCCAGCCACATCAGCCCCAGCATTTT. This sequence encodes CASSPSQPHQPQHF.

This rearrangement joins TRBV10-3 to TRBJ1-3; no clear D gene. Germline V CDR1 and CDR2: ENHRY, SYGVKD. Trimming removed 10 bases at V and 4 bases at J, with 14 bases between. This CDR3 is 13 amino acids long. The CDR3 spells CATLTEAGNTIYF. The CDR3, as DNA: TGTGCCACCCTTACTGAAGCCGGAAACACCATATATTTT.

The chain combines TRBV9 with TRBJ2-7; 14 bases are a match to TRBD2. CDR3 size: 18 residues. V was clipped by 0 bases and J by 1 base; unmatched bases: 6. Germline assignment: CDR1 SGDLS and CDR2 YYNGEE. The CDR3 DNA follows: TGTGCCAGCAGCGTAGGACTAGCGGGAGGGCTAGGATCCTACGAGCAGTACTTC. Its translation: CASSVGLAGGLGSYEQYF.

This clonotype is deemed medium-sized (0.01 to 0.1%). The J gene is TRBJ2-7, the V gene TRBV7-2; 8 nucleotides line up with TRBD1. Germline V gene lookup returns CDR1 SGHTA and CDR2 FQGNSA. This CDR3 has 14 amino acids. With 7 bases clipped from V and 1 base from J, the junction kept 6 bases outside the gene matches. Here the CDR3 DNA reads TGTGCCAGCACTCATCGACAGGGGTCCTACGAGCAGTACTTC. This codes for CASTHRQGSYEQYF.

The rearrangement joins TRBV15 to TRBJ2-1; 7 bases agree with TRBD2. The germline V gene encodes CDR1 LNHNV and CDR2 YYDKDF (reference sequence). The CDR3 loop spans 17 amino acids. V lost 1 base to trimming and J lost 8 bases; unmatched junction nucleotides: 14. CDR3 amino acids: CATSRGVQAGVSDEQFF. The DNA of the CDR3 is TGTGCCACCAGCAGAGGAGTGCAGGCGGGAGTTAGCGATGAGCAGTTCTTC.

This clonotype is large (0.1 to 1%) in the sample. V and J are TRBV6-9 and TRBJ1-5; no reliable D call. The CDR3 spans 16 residues. Trimming shortened V by 4 bases and J by 6 bases, and 19 bases separated the two germline ends. Germline CDR1 and CDR2: MNHGY and SVAAGI. This chain's CDR3 is CASSWTDTALSQPQHF. CDR3 DNA sequence: TGTGCCAGCAGTTGGACCGACACCGCCCTCTCTCAGCCCCAGCATTTT.

This clonotype has a handful of counts. This chain uses TRBV6-1 with TRBJ1-6; no firm D call. The CDR3 has 15 amino acids. CDR1 is MNHNS and CDR2 is SASEGT in the germline V gene. Trimming took 6 bases from V and 6 from J, leaving 15 bases between them. DNA of the CDR3: TGTGCCAGCAGGACCGGGCCTTCCCCTAATTCACCCCTCCACTTT. It is translated as CASRTGPSPNSPLHF.